This T cell receptor (beta chain) derives from a study of T cells in Graves' hyperthyroidism and ophthalmopathy. Overall study: Peripheral blood was secured at the point of initial diagnosis, before any treatment.

Amplified regions were TCR beta CDR3 sequences from RNA transcripts. HTBI primers were employed in a first-round RT-PCR of the TCR CDR3. TCRdb itself ran the multiplex PCR reads through MiXCR, one entry per CDR3 protein. The sample has about 600,000 distinct CDR3 sequences, approximately 15% seen once. General study points: The model forecast ophthalmopathy, anticipating it by a median around 6.5 months before onset.

This clonotype was seen a handful of times. Its antigen remains unknown. The CDR3 extends over 14 amino acids. V gave up 1 base and J gave up 3 bases, with 7 bases separating them. Germline-derived CDR1 and CDR2 are SGHKS and YYEKEE (reference sequence). The sequence was obtained from a woman between 40 and 50 years old with Graves' ophthalmopathy. The V and J genes are TRBV5-5 and TRBJ2-2; D is ambiguous. The sample was blood. The CDR3: CASSLTGYTGELFF. The CDR3 coding sequence is TGTGCCAGCAGCTTGACCGGCTACACCGGGGAGCTGTTTTTT.